This TCR beta chain was found in a study of blood T cell repertoires in COVID-19 (dated by TCRdb to 2019 to 2021). General notes on the study: Collaborator samples came from the United States, Italy and Spain and covered acute and convalescent phases of COVID-19. The prospective study material was composed of cDNA or gDNA derived from T cells, B-cell-depleted T cells, or PBMCs. Subjects who had been exposed to COVID-19, were actively infected with it, or had recovered from it provided the deeply sampled blood TCRbeta repertoires that made up the dataset. The repertoires were released in a freely available public database intended as a resource for research on the immune response to SARS-CoV-2. The samples were drawn from two sources: the first 160 participants of the ongoing ImmuneRACE study, and over 950 subjects contributed by 6 global collaborators. Sample metadata almost always included a de-identified subject ID, COVID-19 status, age in years and sex. Where available, HLA class I and class II types were taken from metadata supplied by the sample provider and were not determined by assay-based typing. What the authors observed across the whole study: The amount of clinical and demographic metadata varied by source and participant and was provided uncurated.

With regard to this clone: Its target antigen remains unknown. No quality values exist for individual bases; no much larger clone is one base distant.

The immunoSEQ Assay, a bias-controlled multiplex PCR, was used to amplify TCRbeta CDR3 regions from genomic DNA. The original pipeline was this. The number of nucleated cells in each sample was estimated by amplification of reference gene primers within the assay. To quantify the absolute abundance of each unique TCRbeta CDR3 rearrangement, sequence reads were collapsed and filtered. For each sample, productive Simpson clonality was calculated as the square root of Simpson's diversity index over productive rearrangements. TCRdb provides this immuneACCESS table in a form limited to in-frame rearrangements. Some clones are lacking; in checked studies, under half of them reflect an unresolved V gene, and why the rest are absent is not known. V, J and clone size derive from that table, while D and trimming were established from the DNA sequence. Across this sample there are 360,000 or so clones, with 83% seen only once. 5.1% of the sample goes to the ten largest clones.

V and J are truncated by 1 base and 2 bases respectively, leaving an intervening sequence of 19 bases. The germline V gene (reference sequence) sets CDR1 to SEHNR and CDR2 to FQNEAQ. From the cysteine through the phenylalanine, the CDR3 covers 18 amino acids. The kept DNA is CDR3 alone, 54 bases in frame from the first base. Enrolling through a virtual design, the prospective study's participants ranged in age from roughly 18 to 95 years and lived across roughly 23 United States geographic areas. To assign participants to cohorts, the prospective study relied on clinical history that participants themselves reported in a screening survey and a study questionnaire. Recovered participants in ImmuneRACE Cohort 3 were defined as having two consecutive negative NP/OP PCR tests, clearance from a healthcare professional, or resolution of symptoms. Mobile phlebotomists in the prospective study collected whole blood, serum and a nasopharyngeal or oropharyngeal swab from every participant. Prospective study participants could optionally give additional blood draws and questionnaires over an approximately 2-month period. Blood samples from the prospective study were shipped frozen or at room temperature prior to DNA extraction.

The sample taken for sequencing was PBMCs or T cells enriched from blood (not recorded which). The receptor chain draws on TRBV7-9 and TRBJ2-3; TRBD2 is possibly the D segment (6 matching bases). This sequence originates from a woman between 50 and 59 years old who had recovered from COVID-19. For the CDR3, the sequence is CASSLGDTSAGPTDTQYF. The nucleotides are TGTGCCAGCAGCTTAGGAGACACGTCGGCGGGGCCCACAGATACGCAGTATTTT. Outside the CDR3, residues come from the reference TRBV7-9 and TRBJ2-3 proteins, so the full variable domain is: DTGVSQNPRHKITKRGQNVTFRCDPISEHNRLYWYRQTLGQGPEFLTYFQNEAQLEKSRLLSDRFSAERPKGSFSTLEIQRTEQGDSAMYLCASSLGDTSAGPTDTQYFGPGTRLTVL.